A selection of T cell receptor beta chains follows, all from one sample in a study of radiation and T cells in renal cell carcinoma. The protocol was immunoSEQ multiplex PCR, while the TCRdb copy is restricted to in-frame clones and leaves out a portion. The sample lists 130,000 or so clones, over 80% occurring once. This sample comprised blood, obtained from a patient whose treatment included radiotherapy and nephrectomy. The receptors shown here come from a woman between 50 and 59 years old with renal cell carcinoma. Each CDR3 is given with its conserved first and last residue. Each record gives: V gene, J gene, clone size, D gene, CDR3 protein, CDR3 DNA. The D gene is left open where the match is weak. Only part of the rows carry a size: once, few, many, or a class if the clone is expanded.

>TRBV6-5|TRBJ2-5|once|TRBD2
CACREAETQYF
TGTGCCTGCCGGGAGGCCGAGACCCAGTACTTC
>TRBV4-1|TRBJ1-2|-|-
CASSQVDGTLGGYTF
TGCGCCAGCAGCCAAGTAGACGGGACCTTGGGGGGCTACACCTTC
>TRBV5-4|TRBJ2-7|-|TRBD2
CASSQGDGTSGYYEQYF
TGTGCCAGCAGCCAAGGCGATGGGACTAGCGGTTACTACGAGCAGTACTTC
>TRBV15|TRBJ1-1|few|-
CATSRDRGENTEAFF
TGTGCCACCAGCAGAGATCGGGGGGAGAACACTGAAGCTTTCTTT
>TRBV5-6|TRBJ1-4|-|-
CASSPTPATNEKLFF
TGTGCCAGCAGCCCGACCCCTGCAACTAATGAAAAACTGTTTTTT
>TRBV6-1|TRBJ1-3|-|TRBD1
CASSETRDRGNTIYF
TGTGCCAGCAGTGAAACCCGGGACAGGGGAAACACCATATATTTT
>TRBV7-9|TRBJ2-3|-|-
CAGALPSTDTQYF
TGTGCCGGCGCGTTACCTAGCACAGATACGCAGTATTTT
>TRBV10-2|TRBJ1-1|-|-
CASSESGGTEAFF
TGCGCCAGCAGTGAGTCGGGGGGGACTGAAGCTTTCTTT
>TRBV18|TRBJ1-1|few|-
CASSGERVRSTEAFF
TGTGCCAGCTCCGGGGAACGGGTCAGGAGCACTGAAGCTTTCTTT
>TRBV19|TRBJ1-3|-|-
CASRLISGNTIYF
TGTGCCAGCCGACTTATCTCTGGAAACACCATATATTTT
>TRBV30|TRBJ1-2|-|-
CAWSSYELPYGYTF
TGTGCCTGGAGTTCCTATGAGCTTCCCTATGGCTACACCTTC
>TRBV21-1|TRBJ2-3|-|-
CASKTGSDQADTQYF
TGTGCCAGCAAGACAGGGTCCGATCAGGCAGATACGCAGTATTTT
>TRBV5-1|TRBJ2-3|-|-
CASSLGSTDTQYF
TGCGCCAGCAGCTTGGGTTCCACAGATACGCAGTATTTT
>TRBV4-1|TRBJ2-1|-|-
CASSPENRAGYNEQFF
TGCGCCAGCAGTCCGGAGAACAGGGCTGGCTACAATGAGCAGTTCTTC
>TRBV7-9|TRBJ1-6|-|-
CASTEMASPLHF
TGTGCCAGCACCGAAATGGCGTCCCCCCTCCACTTT
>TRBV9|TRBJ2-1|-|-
CASSYGPYNEQFF
TGTGCCAGCAGCTATGGCCCCTACAATGAGCAGTTCTTC
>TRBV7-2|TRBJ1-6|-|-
CASRTRAFGSPLHF
TGTGCCAGCCGAACTAGGGCATTTGGTTCACCCCTCCACTTT
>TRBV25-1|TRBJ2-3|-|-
CASAWRDADTQYF
TGTGCCAGTGCCTGGCGGGACGCAGATACGCAGTATTTT
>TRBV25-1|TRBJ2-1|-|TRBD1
CASKHRGNEQFF
TGTGCCAGCAAGCACAGGGGAAATGAGCAGTTCTTC
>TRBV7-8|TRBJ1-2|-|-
CASSSRTGFSYYGYTF
TGTGCCAGCAGCTCCAGAACAGGGTTCAGCTACTATGGCTACACCTTC
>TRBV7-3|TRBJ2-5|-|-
CASSSPGETQYF
TGTGCCAGCAGCTCCCCGGGAGAGACCCAGTACTTC
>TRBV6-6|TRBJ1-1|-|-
CASSSTWGATEAFF
TGTGCCAGCAGTTCCACTTGGGGGGCCACTGAAGCTTTCTTT
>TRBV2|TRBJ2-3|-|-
CASSDPRSTDTQYF
TGTGCCAGCAGTGACCCGAGGAGCACAGATACGCAGTATTTT
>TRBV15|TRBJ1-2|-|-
CATSRDKGGSGYGYTF
TGTGCCACCAGCAGAGATAAGGGGGGATCCGGCTATGGCTACACCTTC
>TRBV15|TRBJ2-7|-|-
CATSRDWARGYEQYF
TGTGCCACCAGCAGAGATTGGGCCAGGGGCTACGAGCAGTACTTC
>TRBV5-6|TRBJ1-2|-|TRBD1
CASSPQGAHDGYTF
TGTGCCAGCAGCCCACAGGGGGCGCATGATGGCTACACCTTC
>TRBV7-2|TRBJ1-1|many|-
CASSEGGTEAFF
TGTGCCAGCAGCGAAGGGGGCACTGAAGCTTTCTTT
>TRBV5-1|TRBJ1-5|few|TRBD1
CASSSSGGSGQPQHF
TGCGCCAGCAGCTCTTCAGGGGGCTCGGGGCAGCCCCAGCATTTT
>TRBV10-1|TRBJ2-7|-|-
CAREHEQYF
TGCGCCAGAGAACACGAGCAGTACTTC
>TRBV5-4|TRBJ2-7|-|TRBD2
CASSLAPSGGFNYEQYF
TGTGCCAGCAGCTTGGCCCCTAGCGGGGGGTTTAACTACGAGCAGTACTTC
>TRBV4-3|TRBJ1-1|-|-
CASSQDLENTEAFF
TGCGCCAGCAGCCAAGATCTGGAGAACACTGAAGCTTTCTTT
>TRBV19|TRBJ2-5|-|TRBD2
CASSTLGLAGLEETQYF
TGTGCCAGTAGTACCCTAGGACTAGCGGGCCTGGAAGAGACCCAGTACTTC
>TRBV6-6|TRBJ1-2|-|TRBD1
CASSYSTGVDGYTF
TGTGCCAGCAGTTACTCTACAGGGGTTGACGGCTACACCTTC
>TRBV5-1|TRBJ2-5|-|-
CASAMGGARETQYF
TGCGCCAGCGCCATGGGGGGGGCGCGTGAGACCCAGTACTTC
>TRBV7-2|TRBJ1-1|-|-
CASSLELTAEAFF
TGTGCCAGCAGCTTAGAACTGACTGCGGAAGCTTTCTTT
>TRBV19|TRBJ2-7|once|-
CASSTPAGLSYEQYF
TGTGCCAGTAGTACCCCTGCGGGGCTGTCCTACGAGCAGTACTTC
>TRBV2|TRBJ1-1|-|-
CASSDSGRTEAFF
TGTGCCAGCAGTGATTCAGGGAGGACTGAAGCTTTCTTT
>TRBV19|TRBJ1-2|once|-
CASSIEYGGNGYTF
TGTGCCAGTAGTATAGAGTATGGAGGGAATGGCTACACCTTC
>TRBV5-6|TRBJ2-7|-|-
CASSLDQASYEQYF
TGTGCCAGCAGCTTGGACCAGGCCTCCTACGAGCAGTACTTC
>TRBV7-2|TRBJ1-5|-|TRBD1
CASSLKGTGINQPQHF
TGTGCCAGCAGCTTAAAAGGGACAGGAATCAATCAGCCCCAGCATTTT
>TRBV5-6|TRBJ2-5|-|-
CAINYRGQETQYF
TGTGCCATCAATTATCGGGGGCAGGAGACCCAGTACTTC
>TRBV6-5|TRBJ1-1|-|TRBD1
CASSSDRGAEAFF
TGTGCCAGCAGTTCCGACAGGGGGGCTGAAGCTTTCTTT
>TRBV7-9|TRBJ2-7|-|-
CASSLYEEGNEQYF
TGTGCCAGCAGCTTGTACGAGGAGGGGAACGAGCAGTACTTC
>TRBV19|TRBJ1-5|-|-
CASSMDTNSNQPQHF
TGTGCCAGTAGTATGGATACCAATAGCAATCAGCCCCAGCATTTT
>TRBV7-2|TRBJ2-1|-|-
CASSLVGSFSSYNEQFF
TGTGCCAGCAGCTTAGTAGGTAGCTTCAGCTCCTACAATGAGCAGTTCTTC
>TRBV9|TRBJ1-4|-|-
CASSAAGHPNEKLFF
TGTGCCAGCAGCGCGGCGGGACACCCTAATGAAAAACTGTTTTTT
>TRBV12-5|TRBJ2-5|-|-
CASGRAYQETQYF
TGTGCTAGTGGAAGGGCGTACCAAGAGACCCAGTACTTC
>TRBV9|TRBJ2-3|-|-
CASSVLNYRSDTQYF
TGTGCCAGCAGCGTATTGAACTACCGTTCAGATACGCAGTATTTT
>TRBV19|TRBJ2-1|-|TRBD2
CASSIFVVEGLAGPKNEQFF
TGTGCCAGTAGTATCTTCGTAGTCGAGGGACTAGCGGGACCCAAGAATGAGCAGTTCTTC
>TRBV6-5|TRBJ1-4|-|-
CASSYAGKYEKLFF
TGTGCCAGCAGTTACGCGGGGAAATATGAAAAACTGTTTTTT
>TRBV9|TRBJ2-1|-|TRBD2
CASSPPGLAGVEQFF
TGTGCCAGCAGCCCCCCGGGACTAGCGGGAGTTGAGCAGTTCTTC
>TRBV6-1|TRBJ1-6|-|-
CASSTQGSPLHF
TGTGCCAGCAGCACCCAGGGTTCACCCCTCCACTTT
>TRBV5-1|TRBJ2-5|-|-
CASSPTQETQYF
TGCGCCAGCAGCCCGACACAAGAGACCCAGTACTTC
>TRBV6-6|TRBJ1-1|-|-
CASSSTSNTEAFF
TGTGCCAGCAGCAGCACCTCGAACACTGAAGCTTTCTTT
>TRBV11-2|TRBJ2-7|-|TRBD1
CASSETGVEQYF
TGTGCCAGCAGCGAGACAGGGGTCGAGCAGTACTTC
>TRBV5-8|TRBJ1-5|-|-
CASSLGQGQGNQPQHF
TGTGCCAGCAGCTTGGGTCAGGGGCAGGGCAATCAGCCCCAGCATTTT
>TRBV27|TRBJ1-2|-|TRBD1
CASRSQGAGSGYTF
TGTGCCAGCAGGTCCCAGGGGGCTGGGAGTGGCTACACCTTC
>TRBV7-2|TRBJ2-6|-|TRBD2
CASSFGLASGANVLTF
TGTGCCAGCAGCTTCGGACTAGCGAGCGGGGCCAACGTCCTGACTTTC
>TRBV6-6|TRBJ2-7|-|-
CASGPLETSYEQYF
TGTGCCTCGGGGCCACTGGAGACATCCTACGAGCAGTACTTC